This T cell receptor beta chain comes out of a study of cytomegalovirus exposure and HLA in healthy donors. Study-wide results and caveats: Within a later analysis, the majority of CMV-associated TCR beta chains appeared HLA-restricted. Segments of the TCR beta V type were, in most cases, productive about 90% or about 30% of the time in an earlier analysis. The study labeled 164 TCR beta chains cytomegalovirus-associated. Equally common other TCR beta chains were less clonally expanded than HLA-associated ones, a later analysis found.

As regards this clone: Its specificity is unknown.

The study ran its PCR with 60 Vbeta and 13 Jbeta primers. The data were produced by immunoSEQ multiplex PCR, yet TCRdb's version contains in-frame clones alone and is incomplete. Of tens of thousands of clones listed, around 79% were seen once; the top ten hold roughly 6%. Germline values: CDR1 SQVTM, CDR2 ANQGSEA. Unmatched junction bases numbered 18, after V lost 7 bases and J lost 5 bases. There are 16 residues in the CDR3. This receptor was obtained from a male donor in good health and CMV-seropositive. The chain carries TRBV29-1 and TRBJ2-7, with 9 positions matching TRBD2. The source material was PBMCs. The CDR3, as DNA: TGCAGCGCCTCGCCGGGACTAGCTTTTTTAAGGAACGAGCAGTACTTC. This sequence encodes CSASPGLAFLRNEQYF.